This entry is about one TCR beta chain. This sample stems from a study of blood T cell repertoires in COVID-19. Study context: Italy, Spain and the United States were the sources of the convalescent and acute COVID-19 samples. Sample material is recorded as cDNA or gDNA derived from T cells, B-cell-depleted T cells, or PBMCs.

The CDR3 is 17 amino acids. Germline V lookup: CDR1 LGHNA, CDR2 YSLEER. V lost 0 bases, J lost 8 bases, and 9 bases stayed unmatched. Authors' data handling: Amplification from reference gene primers served as the basis for estimated nucleated cell counts. The table came from immunoSEQ multiplex PCR; TCRdb's copy has only in-frame clones and leaves some out. V, J and clone size were drawn from that table, and D and trimming were deduced from the DNA. The sample lists around 170,000 clones; roughly nine tenths were seen once. This receptor was obtained from a young man who had recovered from COVID-19. Sequences were obtained from peripheral blood. The rearrangement joins TRBV4-3 to TRBJ2-1; 11 bases map to TRBD2. CDR3 nucleotides: TGCGCCAGCAGCCAAGATGGGTCTAGCGGGAGGATCGATGAGCAGTTCTTC. Protein product: CASSQDGSSGRIDEQFF.